This T cell receptor beta chain was identified in a study of control samples from healthy donors and cancer patients. The sample holds a few counts of this clone. Assay: immunoSEQ multiplex PCR; the TCRdb copy retains only in-frame clones and omits some. This repertoire shows 110,000 to 150,000 clones, about nine tenths found once; its top ten account for approximately 9.4%. Germline-derived CDR1 and CDR2 are GTSNPN and SVGIG (reference sequence). The V end was cut by 4 bases, the J end by 4 bases, with 8 bases between. This CDR3 has 12 residues. This receptor was identified in a woman in her 30s in good health. Specimen: blood. The V and J genes are TRBV30 and TRBJ1-3, with a possible D match to TRBD1 (5 bases). The chain's CDR3 is CAWKGMGNTIYF. The CDR3 bases are TGTGCCTGGAAGGGGATGGGAAACACCATATATTTT.